This T cell receptor beta chain was sequenced for a study of PD-L1 blockade in urothelial cancer. Time point defined: pretreatment peripheral blood. TCRdb keeps only in-frame clones here, not all; method: immunoSEQ multiplex PCR. Of about 95,000 clones listed, around 90% are singletons. This TCR was sampled from a man aged 55-75 years with urothelial cancer. The starting material was PBMCs, obtained around atezolizumab (anti-PD-L1) treatment.

CDR3 nucleotides: TGTGCCAGCAGTGAAGAAGCGTTGCGGACCCAGTACTTC. Its protein product is CASSEEALRTQYF. The chain combines TRBV6-1 with TRBJ2-5; no firm D call. The germline gives CDR1 MNHNS, CDR2 SASEGT. CDR3 length equals 13 residues. V lost 1 base to trimming and J lost 7 bases, with 10 bases between them.